The next 12 T cell receptor beta chains were all read from a single sample in a study of blood T cell repertoires in COVID-19 (dated by TCRdb to the early 2020s). Library creation used the immunoSEQ multiplex PCR assay. What TCRdb holds here is the immuneACCESS table cut down to in-frame rearrangements. Part of the clones is not present; checked against another copy, under half of the missing clones reflect an unresolved V gene, and the others are unexplained. Recorded for this sample are some 260,000 clones; approximately 86% of them occurred a single time. 0.65% to 0.9% of the sample lies in the top ten. What was sequenced was peripheral blood. These receptors originate from a woman under 40 with acute or convalescent COVID-19.

The V call is TRBV4-3, the J call TRBJ2-1; possible D gene TRBD2, 6 bases. V lost 8 bases and J lost 0, with 17 bases in between. CDR1 and CDR2 from the germline V gene are LGHNA and YSLEER. The CDR3 totals 16 residues. CDR3 sequence: CASCDKRAVSYNEQFF. In nucleotides, the CDR3 is TGCGCCAGCTGCGACAAGCGGGCCGTCTCCTACAATGAGCAGTTCTTC.

The chain is built from TRBV3-1 (or the pseudogene TRBV3-2) and TRBJ1-4; 7 bases are shared with TRBD1. CDR3 length: 15 residues. With 1 base clipped from V and 4 bases from J, the junction kept 3 bases outside the gene matches. The germline gives CDR1 LGHDT, CDR2 YNNKEL (reference sequence). The CDR3 reads CASSQGGQVNEKLFF. CDR3 DNA sequence: TGTGCCAGCAGCCAAGGAGGACAGGTTAATGAAAAACTGTTTTTT.

V is TRBV5-1 and J is TRBJ2-1; tentatively, D is TRBD1 (5 bases). The V end lost 1 base, the J end lost 8 bases, and 10 bases lay between the germline ends. Germline V gives CDR1 SGHRS, CDR2 YFSETQ. The CDR3 covers 13 residues. Written as DNA, the CDR3 is TGCGCCAGCAGCTTGCTACCCAGGGATGAGCAGTTCTTC. It specifies CASSLLPRDEQFF.

V usage is TRBV7-3 and J usage is TRBJ2-3; possibly TRBD2 for D (6 bases). The CDR3 is 15 residues long. V shed 4 bases and J shed 0 bases, with 11 bases lying between them. From germline, CDR1 is SGHTA and CDR2 FQGTGA. The CDR3 DNA is TGTGCCAGCAGCTCGGGACTCCTTAGCACAGATACGCAGTATTTT. Translating gives CASSSGLLSTDTQYF.

The V and J genes are TRBV14 and TRBJ1-1, with TRBD1 matching over 11 bases. The CDR3 has 15 residues. J was trimmed by 5 bases and V by 4 bases; bases with no gene match: 6. From germline, CDR1 is SGHDN and CDR2 FVKESK. The CDR3 region is CASSLIGTGGTEAFF. The CDR3 DNA follows: TGTGCCAGCAGCCTAATCGGGACAGGGGGTACTGAAGCTTTCTTT.

The chain joins TRBV21-1 to TRBJ2-7; TRBD1 was called by the table and not checked on the DNA. TRBV21-1 counts as a pseudogene. The CDR3 has 14 amino acids. The CDR3 DNA is TGTGCCAGCAAGTGGGGCCGGACGAGCTACGAGCAGTACTTC. It codes for CASKWGRTSYEQYF.

A few counts support this clone. This chain uses TRBV9 with TRBJ2-7; perhaps TRBD2 as D (6 bases). Germline V CDR1 and CDR2: SGDLS, YYNGEE. This CDR3 comprises 15 residues. Trimming took 0 bases from V and 3 from J, leaving 13 bases between them. The CDR3 spells CASSVDHGRSYEQYF. CDR3 DNA sequence: TGTGCCAGCAGCGTAGACCACGGGAGAAGCTACGAGCAGTACTTC.

This chain joins TRBV4-3 and TRBJ1-2; D perhaps matches TRBD1 (5 bases). The CDR3 has 17 amino acids. V lost 0 bases and J lost 8, with 22 bases in between. The germline V gene has CDR1 LGHNA and CDR2 YSLEER. The CDR3 nucleotides are TGCGCCAGCAGCCAAGACCTGGTCCCGCGGGGGTTGGTCGGCTACACCTTC. Protein: CASSQDLVPRGLVGYTF.

The chain couples TRBV4-3 to TRBJ2-1, with D tentatively TRBD1 (7 bases). Looked up from germline, CDR1 is LGHNA and CDR2 is YSLEER. The CDR3 consists of 14 residues. Trimming took off 6 bases at V and 5 bases at J, with 14 bases between the two ends. CDR3 nucleotide sequence: TGCGCCAGCAGTTTGCGGGACAGCAACAATGAGCAGTTCTTC. As protein: CASSLRDSNNEQFF.

DNA for the CDR3: TGCAGCGTTGCGAGGACTAGCGGGAGACAATCCGGGGAGCTGTTTTTT. Amino acids: CSVARTSGRQSGELFF. This chain uses TRBV29-1 with TRBJ2-2, with TRBD2 matching over 13 bases. This CDR3 is 16 amino acids long. Germline CDR1 SQVTM, CDR2 ANQGSEA. V lost 4 bases, J lost 6 bases, and 8 bases stayed unmatched.

The rearrangement uses TRBV19 and TRBJ1-5, with 11 positions matching TRBD1. This CDR3 contains 14 residues. Germline loops: CDR1 LNHDA, CDR2 SQIVND (reference sequence). Trimming cost V 7 bases and J 7 bases; bases outside gene matches: 6. The CDR3 here is CASNAGQGAQPQHF. CDR3 DNA: TGTGCCAGTAACGCCGGACAGGGGGCCCAGCCCCAGCATTTT.

The chain joins TRBV9 to TRBJ2-1; the match to TRBD2 covers 12 bases. The J segment lost 0 bases and the V segment lost 4 bases, leaving 8 bases of the junction unmatched. Per germline, CDR1 SGDLS and CDR2 YYNGEE. The CDR3 is 18 amino acids. The CDR3 loop reads CASSLRTSGISSYNEQFF. CDR3 DNA sequence: TGTGCCAGCAGCTTGCGGACTAGCGGGATAAGCTCCTACAATGAGCAGTTCTTC.